This record concerns one T cell receptor beta chain sequence. The sample originates from a study of blood T cell repertoires in COVID-19. The method was immunoSEQ multiplex PCR; TCRdb's version includes in-frame clones alone and lacks a portion of them. The sample holds 270,000 or so clones; around 81% are singletons and the top ten take 2.5% to 3%. This TCR was recovered from a woman aged 55-69 years with active or convalescent COVID-19. Sequenced input: peripheral blood.

The CDR3 DNA is TGTGCCAGTACTCCGGGGGGCAGTAGCACAGATACGCAGTATTTT. Its protein is CASTPGGSSTDTQYF. The chain carries TRBV19 and TRBJ2-3; tentatively, D is TRBD2 (7 bases). CDR3 length: 15 residues. V shed 7 bases and J shed 0 bases, with 14 bases lying between them. Germline CDR1 reads LNHDA; CDR2 reads SQIVND (reference sequence).